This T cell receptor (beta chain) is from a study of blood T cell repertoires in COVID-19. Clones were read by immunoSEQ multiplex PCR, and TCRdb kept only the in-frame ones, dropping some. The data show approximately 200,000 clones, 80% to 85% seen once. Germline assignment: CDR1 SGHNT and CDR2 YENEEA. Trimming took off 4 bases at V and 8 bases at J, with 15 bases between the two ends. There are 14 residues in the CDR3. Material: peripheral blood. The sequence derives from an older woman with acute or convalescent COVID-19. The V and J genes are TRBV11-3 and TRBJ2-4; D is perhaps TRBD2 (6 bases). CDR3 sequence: CASSCVKGGDIQYF. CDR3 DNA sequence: TGTGCCAGCAGCTGCGTGAAGGGCGGGGACATTCAGTACTTC.